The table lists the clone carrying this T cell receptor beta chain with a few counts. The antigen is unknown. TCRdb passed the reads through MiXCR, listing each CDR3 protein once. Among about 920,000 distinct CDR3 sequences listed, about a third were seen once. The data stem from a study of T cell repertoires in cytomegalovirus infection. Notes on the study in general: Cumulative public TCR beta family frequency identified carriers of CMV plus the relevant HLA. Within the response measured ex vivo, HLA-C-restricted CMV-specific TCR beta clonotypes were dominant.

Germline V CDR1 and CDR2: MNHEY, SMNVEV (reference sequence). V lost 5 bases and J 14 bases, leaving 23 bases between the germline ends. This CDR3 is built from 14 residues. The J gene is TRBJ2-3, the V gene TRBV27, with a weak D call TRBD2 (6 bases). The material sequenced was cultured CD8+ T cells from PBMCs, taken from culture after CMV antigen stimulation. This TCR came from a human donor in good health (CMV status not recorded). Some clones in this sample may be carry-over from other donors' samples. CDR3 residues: CASSRDSKWVILYF. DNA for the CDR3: TGTGCCAGCAGTCGGGACTCCAAATGGGTAATTCTGTATTTT.